A selection of T cell receptor beta chains follows, all from one sample in a study of long-term antiretroviral therapy in people with HIV. The repertoire was sequenced with immunoSEQ multiplex PCR; TCRdb's copy has only in-frame clones and lacks some. Here the sample spans about 18,000 clones, 78% being singletons. The sequencing here drew on unsorted PBMCs, taken at the start of antiretroviral therapy, before treatment. These receptors originate from a woman in her thirties or forties with HIV. Both conserved end residues are part of each CDR3. Fields, in order: clone size, J gene, V gene, D gene, CDR3 protein, CDR3 DNA. The D gene is left open where the match is weak. Clone size is given for some rows only: seen once, a few or many times, or a class if the clone is expanded.

- TRBJ2-7 TRBV25-1 - CASSGRAQTGGEQYF TGTGCCAGCAGTGGCCGGGCCCAGACAGGTGGGGAGCAGTACTTC
- TRBJ2-2 TRBV30 - CAWSVRRAGTGELFF TGTGCCTGGAGTGTGCGTAGGGCCGGCACCGGGGAGCTGTTTTTT
- TRBJ2-1 TRBV30 - CAWSVKGVSEQFF TGTGCCTGGAGTGTAAAGGGGGTCAGTGAGCAGTTCTTC
- TRBJ2-7 TRBV14 TRBD2 CASSQDGLADYEQYF TGTGCCAGCAGCCAAGATGGGCTAGCGGACTACGAGCAGTACTTC
- TRBJ2-7 TRBV20-1 - CSAAEGYF TGCAGTGCCGCGGAGGGGTACTTC
- TRBJ2-1 TRBV7-9 - CASLSAYNEQFF TGTGCCAGCCTTTCCGCCTACAATGAGCAGTTCTTC
- TRBJ2-7 TRBV14 - CASSLQRWGEQYF TGTGCCAGCAGCCTTCAGCGGTGGGGCGAGCAGTACTTC
few TRBJ1-6 TRBV25-1 - CASSVFGDSPLHF TGTGCCAGCAGTGTCTTTGGGGATTCACCCCTCCACTTT
- TRBJ1-1 TRBV21-1 - CASSKVDDNLNTEAFF TGTGCCAGCAGCAAAGTCGACGATAATTTAAACACTGAAGCTTTCTTT
- TRBJ1-4 TRBV7-8 - CASSLATGTVNEKLFF TGTGCCAGCAGCTTAGCAACAGGGACGGTGAATGAAAAACTGTTTTTT
- TRBJ2-5 TRBV28 - CASSPGTLQETQYF TGTGCCAGCAGCCCTGGGACTTTACAAGAGACCCAGTACTTC
- TRBJ1-5 TRBV6-6 - CASSYGEPQHF TGTGCCAGCAGTTACGGGGAGCCCCAGCATTTT
- TRBJ1-2 TRBV12-5 - CASGAQGAPHYGYTF TGTGCTAGTGGTGCCCAGGGCGCCCCGCACTATGGCTACACCTTC
- TRBJ1-2 TRBV7-2 - CASSLAFLNYGYTF TGTGCCAGCAGCTTAGCGTTTCTCAACTATGGCTACACCTTC
medium-sized TRBJ2-7 TRBV4-1 TRBD1 CASSQGPGGGNEQYF TGCGCCAGCAGCCAAGGACCAGGGGGTGGCAACGAGCAGTACTTC
- TRBJ1-5 TRBV4-2 - CASSQDLAGNQPQHF TGTGCCAGCAGCCAAGATCTGGCGGGGAATCAGCCCCAGCATTTT
- TRBJ2-5 TRBV5-4 - CASSLTTGGGETQYF TGTGCCAGCAGCTTAACTACAGGGGGAGGGGAGACCCAGTACTTC
- TRBJ2-1 TRBV5-1 TRBD1 CASSPGQGLYNEQFF TGCGCCAGCAGCCCCGGACAGGGACTCTACAATGAGCAGTTCTTC
few TRBJ1-2 TRBV28 TRBD1 CASSPGTGGGYTF TGTGCCAGCAGTCCGGGGACAGGGGGCGGCTACACCTTC
- TRBJ2-3 TRBV9 - CASSVGLELTDTQYF TGTGCCAGCAGCGTAGGTCTTGAACTAACAGATACGCAGTATTTT
- TRBJ1-1 TRBV6-5 - CASSSTSPGMGTEAFF TGTGCCAGCAGTTCTACGTCCCCAGGGATGGGAACTGAAGCTTTCTTT
- TRBJ1-5 TRBV19 - CASSIVGRMNQPQHF TGTGCCAGTAGTATAGTAGGCCGGATGAATCAGCCCCAGCATTTT
once TRBJ1-1 TRBV9 - CASSVGGVNTEAFF TGTGCCAGCAGCGTAGGGGGGGTGAACACTGAAGCTTTCTTT
- TRBJ2-7 TRBV27 TRBD2 CASSLALAGGPSSYEQYF TGTGCCAGCAGTTTAGCCCTAGCGGGGGGCCCAAGCTCCTACGAGCAGTACTTC
- TRBJ2-7 TRBV5-1 - CASYSGVEDYEQYF TGCGCCAGCTATTCGGGGGTGGAGGACTACGAGCAGTACTTC
few TRBJ2-7 TRBV6-5 - CASSLGPAYEQYF TGTGCCAGCAGTCTCGGGCCCGCTTACGAGCAGTACTTC
- TRBJ2-7 TRBV5-1 - CASSLGPVRGHEQYF TGCGCCAGCAGTTTAGGGCCAGTTCGAGGGCACGAGCAGTACTTC
- TRBJ2-5 TRBV27 TRBD2 CASMQLGTSGGKETQYF TGTGCCAGCATGCAATTAGGGACTAGCGGGGGTAAAGAGACCCAGTACTTC
- TRBJ2-7 TRBV7-2 TRBD2 CASSHDGGVYEQYF TGTGCCAGCAGCCACGATGGGGGGGTATACGAGCAGTACTTC
- TRBJ2-1 TRBV19 TRBD2 CASSPNSREAGTYNEQFF TGTGCCAGTAGTCCAAACTCACGGGAAGCGGGAACCTACAATGAGCAGTTCTTC